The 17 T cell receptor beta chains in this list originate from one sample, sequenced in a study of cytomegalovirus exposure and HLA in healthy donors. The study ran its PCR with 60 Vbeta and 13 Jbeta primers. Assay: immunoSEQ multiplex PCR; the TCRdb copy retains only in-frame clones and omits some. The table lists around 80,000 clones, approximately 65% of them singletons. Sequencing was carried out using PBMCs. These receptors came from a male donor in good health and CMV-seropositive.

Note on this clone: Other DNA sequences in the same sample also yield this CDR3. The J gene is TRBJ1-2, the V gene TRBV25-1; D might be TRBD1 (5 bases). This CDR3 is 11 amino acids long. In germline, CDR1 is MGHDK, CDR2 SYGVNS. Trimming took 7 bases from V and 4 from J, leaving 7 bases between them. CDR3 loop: CASTQGYGYTF. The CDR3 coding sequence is TGTGCCAGCACTCAGGGCTATGGCTACACCTTC.

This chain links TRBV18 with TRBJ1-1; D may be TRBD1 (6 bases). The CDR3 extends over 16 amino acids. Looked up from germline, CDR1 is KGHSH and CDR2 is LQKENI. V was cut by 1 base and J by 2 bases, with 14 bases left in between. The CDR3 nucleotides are TGTGCCAGCTCACCACTTCCCGGGACACCTAACACTGAAGCTTTCTTT. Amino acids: CASSPLPGTPNTEAFF.

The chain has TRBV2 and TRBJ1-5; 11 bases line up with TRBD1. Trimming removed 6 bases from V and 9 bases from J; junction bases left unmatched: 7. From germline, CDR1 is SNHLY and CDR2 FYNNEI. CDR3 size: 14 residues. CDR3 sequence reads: CASRGQGVGGPQHF. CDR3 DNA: TGTGCCAGCAGGGGACAGGGGGTCGGTGGGCCCCAGCATTTT.

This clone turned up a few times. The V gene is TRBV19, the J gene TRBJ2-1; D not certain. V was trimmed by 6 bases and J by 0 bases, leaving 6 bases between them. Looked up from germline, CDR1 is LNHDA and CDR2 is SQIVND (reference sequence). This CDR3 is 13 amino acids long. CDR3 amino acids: CASSLSSYNEQFF. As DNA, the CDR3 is TGTGCCAGTAGCCTCAGCTCCTACAATGAGCAGTTCTTC.

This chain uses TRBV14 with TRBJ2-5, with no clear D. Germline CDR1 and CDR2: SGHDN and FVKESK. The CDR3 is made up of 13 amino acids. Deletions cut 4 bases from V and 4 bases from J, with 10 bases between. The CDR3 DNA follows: TGTGCCAGCAGCCGCTTCCCAGGAGAGACCCAGTACTTC. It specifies CASSRFPGETQYF.

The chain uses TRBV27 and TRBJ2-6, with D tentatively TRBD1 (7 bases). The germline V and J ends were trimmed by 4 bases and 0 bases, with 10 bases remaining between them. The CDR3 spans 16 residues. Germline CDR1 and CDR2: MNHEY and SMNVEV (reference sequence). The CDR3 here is CASSSGGSSGANVLTF. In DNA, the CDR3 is TGTGCCAGCAGTTCAGGGGGGAGCTCTGGGGCCAACGTCCTGACTTTC.

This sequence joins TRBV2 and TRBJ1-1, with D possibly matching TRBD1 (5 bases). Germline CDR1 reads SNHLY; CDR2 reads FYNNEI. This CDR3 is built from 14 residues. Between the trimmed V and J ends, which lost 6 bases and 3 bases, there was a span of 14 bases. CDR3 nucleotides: TGTGCCAGCAGAGACCAGGGTTGGGACACTGAAGCTTTCTTT. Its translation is CASRDQGWDTEAFF.

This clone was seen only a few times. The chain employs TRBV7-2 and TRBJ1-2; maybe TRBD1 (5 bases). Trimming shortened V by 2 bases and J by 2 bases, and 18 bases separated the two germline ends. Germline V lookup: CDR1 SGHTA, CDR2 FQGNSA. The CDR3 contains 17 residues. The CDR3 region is CASSLLGGTRQNYGYTF. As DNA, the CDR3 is TGTGCCAGCAGCTTATTAGGCGGGACTCGACAGAACTATGGCTACACCTTC.

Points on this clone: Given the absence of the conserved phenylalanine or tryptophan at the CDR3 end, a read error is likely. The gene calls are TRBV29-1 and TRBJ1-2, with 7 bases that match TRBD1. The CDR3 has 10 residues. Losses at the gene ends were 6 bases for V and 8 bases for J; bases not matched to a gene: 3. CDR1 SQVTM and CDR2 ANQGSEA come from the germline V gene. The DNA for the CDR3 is TGCAGCGTGACAGGGCACGGCTACACCCTC. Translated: CSVTGHGYTL.

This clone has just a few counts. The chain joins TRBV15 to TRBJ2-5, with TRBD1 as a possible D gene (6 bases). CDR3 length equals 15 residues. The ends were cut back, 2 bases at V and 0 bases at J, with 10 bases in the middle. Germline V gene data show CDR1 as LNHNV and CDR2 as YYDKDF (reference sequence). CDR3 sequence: CATSRLAGDQETQYF. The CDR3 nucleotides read TGTGCCACCAGCAGACTAGCAGGGGACCAAGAGACCCAGTACTTC. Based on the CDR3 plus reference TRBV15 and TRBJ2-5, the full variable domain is DAMVIQNPRYQVTQFGKPVTLSCSQTLNHNVMYWYQQKSSQAPKLLFHYYDKDFNNEADTPDNFQSRRPNTSFCFLDIRSPGLGDTAMYLCATSRLAGDQETQYFGPGTRLLVL.

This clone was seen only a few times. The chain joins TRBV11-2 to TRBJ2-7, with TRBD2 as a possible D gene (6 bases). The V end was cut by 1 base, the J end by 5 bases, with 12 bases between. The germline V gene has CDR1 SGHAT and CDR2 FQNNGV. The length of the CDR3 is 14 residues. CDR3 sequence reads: CASSLVLGGNEQYF. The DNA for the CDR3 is TGTGCCAGCAGCTTAGTGCTGGGAGGCAACGAGCAGTACTTC.

The CDR3 spells CASSFSGFYTEAFF. For the CDR3, the DNA is TGTGCCAGCAGCTTTTCAGGCTTTTACACTGAAGCTTTCTTT. The chain combines TRBV5-8 with TRBJ1-1; D not resolved. The CDR3 loop spans 14 amino acids. Germline CDR1 is SGHTS and CDR2 is YDEGEE. Trimming cost V 2 bases and J 3 bases, with 11 bases left between them.

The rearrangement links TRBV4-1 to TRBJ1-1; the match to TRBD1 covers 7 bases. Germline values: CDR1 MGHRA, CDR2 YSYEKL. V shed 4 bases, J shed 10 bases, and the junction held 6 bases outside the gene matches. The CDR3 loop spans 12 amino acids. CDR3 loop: CASSPTGIVAFF. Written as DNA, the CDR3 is TGCGCCAGCAGCCCGACAGGGATTGTAGCTTTCTTT.

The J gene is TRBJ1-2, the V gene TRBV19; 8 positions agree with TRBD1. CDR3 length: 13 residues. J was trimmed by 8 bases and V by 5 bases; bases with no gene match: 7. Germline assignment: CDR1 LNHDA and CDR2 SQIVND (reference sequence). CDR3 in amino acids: CASSLTGAPGYTF. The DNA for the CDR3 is TGTGCCAGTAGTTTGACAGGGGCGCCCGGCTACACCTTC.

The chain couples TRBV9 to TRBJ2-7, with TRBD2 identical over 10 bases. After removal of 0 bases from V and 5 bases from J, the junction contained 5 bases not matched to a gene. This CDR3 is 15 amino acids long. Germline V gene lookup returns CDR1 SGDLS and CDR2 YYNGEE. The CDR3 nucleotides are TGTGCCAGCAGCGTAGGGAGCGGGAGGGCCCACGAGCAGTACTTC. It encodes CASSVGSGRAHEQYF.

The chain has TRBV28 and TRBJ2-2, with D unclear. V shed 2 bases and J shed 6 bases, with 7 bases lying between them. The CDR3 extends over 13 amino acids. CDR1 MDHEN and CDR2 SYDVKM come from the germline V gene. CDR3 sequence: CASSLPRPGELFF. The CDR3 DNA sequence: TGTGCCAGCAGTTTACCTCGTCCCGGGGAGCTGTTTTTT.

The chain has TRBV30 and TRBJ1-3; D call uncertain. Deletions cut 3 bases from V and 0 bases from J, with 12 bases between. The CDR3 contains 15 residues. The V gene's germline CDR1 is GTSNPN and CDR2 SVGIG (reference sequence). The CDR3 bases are TGTGCCTGGAGCCCTACCGGTCTCTCTGGAAACACCATATATTTT. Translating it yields CAWSPTGLSGNTIYF.